A selection of T cell receptor beta chains follows, all from one sample in a study of T cell clonotyping in hematopoietic cell transplantation. Libraries were prepared by immunoSEQ multiplex PCR; TCRdb keeps only in-frame clonotypes and omits some of them. The data contain 16,000 or so clones, 71% of them singletons. Sequencing was performed on peripheral blood mononuclear cells. The receptors stem from a woman aged 60 to 75 in good health. Some clones in this sample may be carry-over from other donors' samples. Each CDR3 is given with its conserved first and last residue. D genes are given only for firm matches. The listing skips clone size in some rows; elsewhere it reads once, few, many or a size class.

V gene	clone size	D gene	J gene	CDR3 protein	CDR3 DNA
TRBV11-3	large	.	TRBJ1-1	CASSLGPVGYTEAFF	TGTGCCAGCAGCTTAGGACCGGTTGGATACACTGAAGCTTTCTTT
TRBV7-2	.	.	TRBJ2-5	CASTFSGRETQYF	TGTGCCAGCACCTTCTCCGGGCGAGAGACCCAGTACTTC
TRBV28	.	.	TRBJ2-2	CASTMTSPNTGELFF	TGTGCCAGCACCATGACTAGTCCGAACACCGGGGAGCTGTTTTTT
TRBV6-5	.	.	TRBJ2-5	CASSYSLETQYF	TGTGCCAGCAGTTACTCGCTGGAGACCCAGTACTTC
TRBV29-1	.	.	TRBJ2-5	CSALLDGQETQYF	TGCAGCGCCTTGCTCGACGGACAGGAGACCCAGTACTTC
TRBV28	.	.	TRBJ1-2	CASSTPGSSYGYTF	TGTGCCAGCAGTACCCCGGGCTCCTCTTATGGCTACACCTTC
TRBV5-6	.	.	TRBJ2-2	CASSLVHVGSGTGELFF	TGTGCCAGCAGCTTGGTGCATGTTGGGAGCGGTACCGGGGAGCTGTTTTTT
TRBV4-1	.	.	TRBJ2-3	CASSQPKRGSTDTQYF	TGCGCCAGCAGCCAACCGAAGCGCGGGAGCACAGATACGCAGTATTTT
TRBV28	.	.	TRBJ1-2	CASSQGLYGYTF	TGTGCCAGCAGTCAGGGACTCTATGGCTACACCTTC
TRBV6-6	.	TRBD2	TRBJ2-3	CASSGAGTDTQYF	TGTGCCAGCAGTGGAGCGGGGACAGATACGCAGTATTTT
TRBV5-1	.	.	TRBJ2-3	CASSLREPRDTQYF	TGCGCCAGCAGCTTGAGGGAGCCTAGAGATACGCAGTATTTT
TRBV28	.	.	TRBJ1-2	CASSLVSAPYGYTF	TGTGCCAGCAGTTTGGTTTCAGCGCCGTATGGCTACACCTTC
TRBV30	.	.	TRBJ2-7	CAWSVFLGAEQYF	TGTGCCTGGAGTGTATTTTTGGGGGCCGAGCAGTACTTC
TRBV11-1	medium-sized	.	TRBJ1-1	CASSLRNRDTEAFF	TGTGCCAGCAGCTTAAGAAACAGGGACACTGAAGCTTTCTTT
TRBV27	.	.	TRBJ1-2	CASSLSFGGGSIHGYTF	TGTGCCAGCAGTTTATCTTTCGGGGGAGGCAGCATCCATGGCTACACCTTC
TRBV7-8	medium-sized	.	TRBJ1-5	CASSLWTVYSNQPQHF	TGTGCCAGCAGCTTGTGGACAGTTTATAGCAATCAGCCCCAGCATTTT
TRBV25-1	.	.	TRBJ1-1	CASIGVEGQIGTEAFF	TGTGCCAGCATAGGGGTAGAGGGGCAGATAGGCACTGAAGCTTTCTTT
TRBV7-9	.	.	TRBJ1-1	CASSKRPNTEAFF	TGTGCCAGCAGCAAGCGTCCAAACACTGAAGCTTTCTTT
TRBV7-2	once	TRBD2	TRBJ2-1	CASSFTRLAGNEQFF	TGTGCCAGCAGCTTCACGAGACTAGCGGGAAATGAGCAGTTCTTC
TRBV7-8	.	.	TRBJ1-1	CASSLIGTEAFF	TGTGCCAGCAGCTTGATAGGTACTGAAGCTTTCTTT
TRBV7-2	.	TRBD1	TRBJ2-5	CASSQRTGTGQSQYF	TGTGCCAGCAGCCAAAGGACCGGGACAGGTCAGTCCCAGTACTTC
TRBV7-6	.	.	TRBJ1-2	CASSLVGSGYTF	TGTGCCAGCAGCTTAGTCGGAAGTGGCTACACCTTC
TRBV6-5	.	TRBD1	TRBJ1-2	CASSLVGDSLYGYTF	TGTGCCAGCAGCCTCGTAGGGGACAGTCTCTATGGCTACACCTTC
TRBV19	.	.	TRBJ1-5	CASSPGAGQPQHF	TGTGCCAGTAGTCCAGGGGCAGGGCAGCCCCAGCATTTT
TRBV5-1	.	.	TRBJ1-1	CASSLLGEVRTEAFF	TGCGCCAGCAGCTTATTGGGGGAAGTTCGGACTGAAGCTTTCTTT
TRBV19	.	.	TRBJ1-1	CASSIELGTEAFF	TGTGCCAGTAGTATAGAGCTAGGGACTGAAGCTTTCTTT
TRBV7-8	.	.	TRBJ2-7	CASSLEWQQYEQYF	TGTGCCAGCAGCTTAGAGTGGCAGCAGTACGAGCAGTACTTC
TRBV4-1	few	.	TRBJ1-5	CASSQDRYQPQHF	TGCGCCAGCAGCCAAGATCGATATCAGCCCCAGCATTTT